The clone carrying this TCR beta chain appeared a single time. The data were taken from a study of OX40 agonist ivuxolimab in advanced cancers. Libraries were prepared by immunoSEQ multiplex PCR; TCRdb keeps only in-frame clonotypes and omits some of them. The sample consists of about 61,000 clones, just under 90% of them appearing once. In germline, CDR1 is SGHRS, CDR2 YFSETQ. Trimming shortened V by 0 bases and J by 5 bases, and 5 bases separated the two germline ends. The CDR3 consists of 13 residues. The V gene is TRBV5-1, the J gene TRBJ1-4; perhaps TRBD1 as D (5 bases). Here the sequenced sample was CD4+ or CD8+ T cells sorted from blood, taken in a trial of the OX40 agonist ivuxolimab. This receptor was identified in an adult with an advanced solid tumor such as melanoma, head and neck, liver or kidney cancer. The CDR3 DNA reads TGCGCCAGCAGCTTGGGGGGGAATGAAAAACTGTTTTTT. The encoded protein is CASSLGGNEKLFF.